The T cell receptor (beta chain) under discussion was sequenced for a study of tumor and adjacent non-tumor tissue in lung cancer. This clonotype was seen a few times. The junction departs from the called germline gene at one end, perhaps through a read error. Germline lookup yields CDR1 MNHEY and CDR2 SVGAGI. This CDR3 comprises 16 residues. Three rounds of nested PCR, following a modified ARM-PCR protocol, produced the TCRbeta library. TCRdb ran MiXCR on the multiplex PCR reads and lists one entry per CDR3 protein. Of about 43,000 distinct CDR3 sequences in the sample, approximately 61% were seen once. This sample's RNA came from whole unsorted tissue. This non-tumor lung sample came from over 3 cm beyond the tumor edge.

The chain recombines TRBV6-5 with TRBJ2-7; TRBD2 matches 8 bases. The source of this sequence is a man aged 45-65 years with non-small cell lung cancer. Source material: distant non-tumor lung tissue. In DNA, the CDR3 is TGTGCCAGGAGTCTAACTGCGGGGGGCAGTTCCTACGAGCAATACTTC. Its translation is CARSLTAGGSSYEQYF.